One TCR beta chain is described in this entry. Profiled with immunoSEQ multiplex PCR; TCRdb holds only in-frame clones, not every one. Of some 200,000 clones in the sample, around 91% were seen once. The CDR3 has 13 residues. Germline V gives CDR1 PRHDT, CDR2 FYEKMQ (reference sequence). V shed 7 bases, J shed 5 bases, and the junction held 3 bases outside the gene matches. The sample is drawn from a study of blood T cell repertoires in COVID-19. The receptor was derived from a woman under 30 who had recovered from COVID-19. This chain uses TRBV13 with TRBJ2-2, with 8 bases aligning to TRBD2. The sample was PBMCs or T cells enriched from blood (not recorded which). CDR3 sequence: CASKLAATGELFF. CDR3 DNA sequence: TGTGCCAGCAAACTAGCGGCTACCGGGGAGCTGTTTTTT.